This TCR beta chain was profiled in a study of blood T cell repertoires in COVID-19. Study at large: There were acute and convalescent COVID-19 samples, and they came from the United States, Italy and Spain. Sample material is recorded as cDNA or gDNA derived from T cells, B-cell-depleted T cells, or PBMCs.

The CDR3 is 15 amino acids. The V segment lost 4 bases and the J segment 5 bases; nucleotides outside the gene matches: 8. Germline CDR1 reads SGHAT; CDR2 reads FQNNGV. Original data processing: Counts of nucleated cells, estimated from reference gene primer amplification, were obtained. Method: immunoSEQ multiplex PCR; TCRdb's copy keeps in-frame clones and lacks some. Clone size and V and J calls were adopted from that table, with D and trimming inferred from the DNA. The sample has about 180,000 clones; more than 70% are singletons. Sequenced material: peripheral blood. This sequence was found in a man between 18 and 35 years old with active or convalescent COVID-19. V and J are TRBV11-2 and TRBJ2-1, with 7 bases lining up with TRBD1. CDR3 residues: CASSSLTGSHNEQFF. The CDR3, as DNA: TGTGCCAGCAGCTCTTTGACAGGGTCCCACAATGAGCAGTTCTTC.